This TCR beta chain was profiled in a study of blood T cell repertoires in COVID-19. Study-level background: Whether acute or convalescent, the COVID-19 samples came from the United States, Italy and Spain. From T cells, B-cell-depleted T cells, or PBMCs came the material, which was cDNA or gDNA.

Germline V gene data show CDR1 as LNHDA and CDR2 as SQIVND (reference sequence). The germline V and J ends were trimmed by 7 bases and 5 bases, with 17 bases remaining between them. This CDR3 has 14 amino acids. Only a few counts were recorded for this clone. Authors' processing steps: Amplifying reference gene primers gave estimates of nucleated cell counts. The repertoire was sequenced with immunoSEQ multiplex PCR; TCRdb's copy has only in-frame clones and lacks some. The DNA gave D and trimming, while V, J and clone size come from that table. The sample shows 100,000 to 120,000 clones, approximately 79% of them seen only once.

The chain has TRBV19 and TRBJ1-2; D gene unclear. The specimen sequenced was peripheral blood. The TCR originated in a woman of 80 years or more with active or convalescent COVID-19. This CDR3 reads CASTRARATYGYTF. CDR3 in DNA: TGTGCCAGTACGCGGGCAAGAGCAACATATGGCTACACCTTC.